The clone carrying this TCR beta chain was detected a few times. A much more abundant neighbour one base away suggests this may be a read error. CDR3 size: 14 residues. Germline CDR1 SNHLY, CDR2 FYNNEI. This record belongs to a study of T cells in Graves' hyperthyroidism and ophthalmopathy. RNA transcripts gave rise to amplified TCR beta CDR3 regions. The HTBI set primed first-round TCR CDR3 RT-PCR. One entry per CDR3 protein results from TCRdb running MiXCR on the multiplex PCR reads. The repertoire includes about 510,000 distinct CDR3 sequences, around 13% of them detected once, and approximately 13% sits in the top ten.

This TCR was recovered from a woman in her thirties or forties with Graves' hyperthyroidism. V is TRBV2 and J is TRBJ1-2; D is ambiguous. Sequencing input: blood. The CDR3 loop reads CASSVSQSAYGYAF. CDR3 coding DNA: TGTGCCAGCAGTGTTTCACAGTCTGCTTATGGCTACGCCTTC.